The rows below give T cell receptor beta chains drawn from one sample of a study of T-cell reconstitution after alpha-beta-depleted transplantation in children. TCRdb processed the PCR reads anew with MiXCR; each CDR3 protein has one entry. The table includes nearly 550,000 distinct CDR3 sequences, roughly 18% detected once. Source: PBMCs from the stem cell graft donor, taken from the stem cell graft. These receptors originate from a human donor who donated a stem cell graft to a child with acute lymphoblastic leukemia. Both conserved end residues are part of each CDR3. D genes are given only for firm matches. Size is stated for part of the rows, as once, few or many counts, or as a class when the clone is expanded.

clone_size | j_call | d_call | v_call | cdr3_aa | cdr3_nt
. | TRBJ1-1 | . | TRBV12-3/TRBV12-4 | CASSRAGITEAFF | TGTGCCAGCAGTCGGGCGGGGATCACTGAAGCTTTCTTT
. | TRBJ2-7 | TRBD2 | TRBV6-1 | CASRELAGGVYEQYF | TGTGCCAGCAGGGAACTAGCGGGAGGAGTCTACGAGCAGTACTTC
few | TRBJ2-5 | TRBD1 | TRBV2 | CASREDRAVARYQETQYF | TGTGCCAGCAGGGAAGACAGGGCGGTGGCCAGGTACCAAGAGACCCAGTACTTC
. | TRBJ1-5 | . | TRBV24-1 | CATQRGYNQPQHF | TGTGCCACCCAAAGGGGGTATAATCAGCCCCAGCATTTT
. | TRBJ2-7 | TRBD1 | TRBV4-1 | CASNPTGTGSHEQYF | TGCGCCAGCAACCCCACTGGGACAGGGTCCCACGAGCAGTACTTC
. | TRBJ1-3 | TRBD1 | TRBV7-9 | CASSPSGQYGNTIYF | TGTGCCAGCAGCCCCTCGGGACAGTATGGAAACACCATATATTTT
few | TRBJ2-1 | . | TRBV29-1 | CSAPGRSYNEQFF | TGCAGCGCACCGGGGCGGTCCTACAATGAGCAGTTCTTC
few | TRBJ2-7 | . | TRBV27 | CASSPRLSLSYEQYF | TGTGCCAGCAGTCCAAGACTATCGCTATCCTACGAGCAGTACTTC
. | TRBJ2-6 | . | TRBV13 | CASSRNQVTGANVLTF | TGTGCCAGCAGCCGTAACCAGGTGACTGGGGCCAACGTCCTGACTTTC
few | TRBJ1-2 | TRBD1 | TRBV2 | CASSQGVKGYTF | TGTGCCAGCAGTCAGGGGGTTAAGGGCTACACCTTC
. | TRBJ2-1 | TRBD2 | TRBV27 | CASKRGYNEQFF | TGTGCCAGCAAGCGGGGTTACAATGAGCAGTTCTTC
few | TRBJ2-6 | . | TRBV9 | CASSAQAEQGRTSGANVLTF | TGTGCCAGCAGCGCCCAGGCAGAGCAAGGACGGACCTCTGGGGCCAACGTCCTGACTTTC
. | TRBJ2-1 | . | TRBV29-1 | CSVDVAASSYNEQFF | TGCAGCGTTGACGTCGCGGCCAGCTCCTACAATGAGCAGTTCTTC
few | TRBJ2-7 | TRBD2 | TRBV3-1 | CASSRTSDNEQYF | TGTGCCAGCAGCCGTACTAGCGACAACGAGCAGTACTTC
. | TRBJ2-1 | . | TRBV10-3 | CAISEWMVEQFF | TGTGCCATCAGTGAGTGGATGGTTGAGCAGTTCTTC
. | TRBJ1-2 | TRBD1 | TRBV7-9 | CASSKITRQGALDGYTF | TGTGCCAGCAGCAAAATTACAAGACAGGGGGCTCTTGATGGCTACACCTTC
few | TRBJ2-7 | TRBD1 | TRBV5-1 | CASTRGGDIYEQYF | TGCGCCAGCACACGAGGGGGCGATATCTACGAGCAGTACTTC
. | TRBJ2-2 | TRBD1 | TRBV7-3 | CASSDTGTGLSGELFF | TGTGCCAGCAGCGATACCGGGACAGGGTTATCCGGGGAGCTGTTTTTT
. | TRBJ2-7 | TRBD2 | TRBV9 | CASSAGGVEQYF | TGTGCCAGCAGCGCCGGGGGGGTCGAGCAGTACTTC
. | TRBJ2-7 | TRBD2 | TRBV2 | CATREGREQYF | TGTGCCACTCGGGAGGGCCGCGAGCAGTACTTC
few | TRBJ2-1 | TRBD2 | TRBV7-9 | CASSLQREANNEQFF | TGTGCCAGCAGCCTCCAGCGGGAGGCAAACAATGAGCAGTTCTTC
few | TRBJ2-7 | . | TRBV28 | CASSFLGPSYEQYF | TGTGCCAGCAGTTTCCTAGGGCCTTCCTACGAGCAGTACTTC
few | TRBJ2-2 | . | TRBV5-1 | CASSSLDSITGELFF | TGCGCCAGCAGCTCCCTTGATTCGATCACCGGGGAGCTGTTTTTT
few | TRBJ2-1 | TRBD2 | TRBV29-1 | CSVEWFVGLAGGNEQFF | TGCAGCGTTGAATGGTTTGTGGGACTAGCGGGGGGCAATGAGCAGTTCTTC
. | TRBJ2-7 | . | TRBV10-3 | CAISESAGGWYEQYF | TGTGCCATCAGTGAGTCTGCTGGTGGATGGTACGAGCAGTACTTC
few | TRBJ2-5 | TRBD2 | TRBV11-2 | CASSLGLAGGSVETQYF | TGTGCCAGCAGCTTAGGACTAGCGGGAGGGAGCGTGGAGACCCAGTACTTC
many | TRBJ1-1 | TRBD1 | TRBV5-1 | CASSFHLGGPTGTEAFF | TGCGCCAGCAGCTTTCATCTAGGGGGCCCAACGGGCACTGAAGCTTTCTTT